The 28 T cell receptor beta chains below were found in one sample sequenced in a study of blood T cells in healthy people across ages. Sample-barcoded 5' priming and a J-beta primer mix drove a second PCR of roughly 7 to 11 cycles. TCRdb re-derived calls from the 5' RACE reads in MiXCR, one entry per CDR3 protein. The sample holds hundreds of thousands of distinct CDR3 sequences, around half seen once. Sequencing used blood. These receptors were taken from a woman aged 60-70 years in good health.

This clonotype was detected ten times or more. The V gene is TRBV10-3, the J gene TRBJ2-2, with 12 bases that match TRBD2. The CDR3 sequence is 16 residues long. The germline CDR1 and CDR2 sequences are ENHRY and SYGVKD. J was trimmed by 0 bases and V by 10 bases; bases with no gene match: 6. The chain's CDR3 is CANSPSGRANTGELFF. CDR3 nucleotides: TGTGCCAACTCCCCTAGCGGGAGGGCGAACACCGGGGAGCTGTTTTTT.

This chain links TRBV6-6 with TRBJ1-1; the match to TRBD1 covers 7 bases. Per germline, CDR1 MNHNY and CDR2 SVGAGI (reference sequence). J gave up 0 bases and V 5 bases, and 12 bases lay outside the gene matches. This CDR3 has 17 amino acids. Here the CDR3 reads CASSRAGGDRLNTEAFF. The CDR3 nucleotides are TGTGCCAGCAGTCGAGCCGGAGGGGACAGACTGAACACTGAAGCTTTCTTT.

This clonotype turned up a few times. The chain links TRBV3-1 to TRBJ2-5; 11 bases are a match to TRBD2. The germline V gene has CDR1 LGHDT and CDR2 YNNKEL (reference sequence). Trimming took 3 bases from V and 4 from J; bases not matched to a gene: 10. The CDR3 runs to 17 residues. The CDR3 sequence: CASSHTGTSGGGETQYF. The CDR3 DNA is TGTGCCAGCAGCCATACCGGGACTAGCGGAGGAGGAGAGACCCAGTACTTC.

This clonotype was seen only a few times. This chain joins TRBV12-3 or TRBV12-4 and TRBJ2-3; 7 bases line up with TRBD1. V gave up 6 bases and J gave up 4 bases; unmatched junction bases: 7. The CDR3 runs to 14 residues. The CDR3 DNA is TGTGCCAGCAGACTAGACAGGGCCGCAGATACGCAGTATTTT. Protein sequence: CASRLDRAADTQYF.

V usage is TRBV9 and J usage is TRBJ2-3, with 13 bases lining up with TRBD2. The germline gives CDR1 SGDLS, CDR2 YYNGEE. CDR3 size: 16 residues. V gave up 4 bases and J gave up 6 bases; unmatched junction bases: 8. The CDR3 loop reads CASSFRTSGSEDTQYF. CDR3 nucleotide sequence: TGTGCCAGCAGCTTTAGGACTAGCGGGAGTGAGGATACGCAGTATTTT.

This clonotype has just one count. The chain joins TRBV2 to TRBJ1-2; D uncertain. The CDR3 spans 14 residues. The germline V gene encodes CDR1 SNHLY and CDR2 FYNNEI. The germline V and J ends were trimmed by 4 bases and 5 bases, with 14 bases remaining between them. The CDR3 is CASSVGSGFYGYTF. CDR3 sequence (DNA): TGTGCCAGCAGTGTAGGCAGTGGCTTTTATGGCTACACCTTC.

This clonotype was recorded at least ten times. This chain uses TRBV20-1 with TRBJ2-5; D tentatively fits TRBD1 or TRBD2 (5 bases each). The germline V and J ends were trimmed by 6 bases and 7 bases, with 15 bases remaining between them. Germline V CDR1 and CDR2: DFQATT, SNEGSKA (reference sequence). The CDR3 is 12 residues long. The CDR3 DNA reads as TGCAGTGCGGACACGGGAACTAGGACCCAGTACTTC. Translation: CSADTGTRTQYF.

CDR3 in DNA: TGTGCCAGCAGTGAAGCCCCTGCCAGGACAGGGTATGGCTACACCTTC. It codes for CASSEAPARTGYGYTF. The V call is TRBV6-1, the J call TRBJ1-2; 8 nucleotides agree with TRBD1. Trimming cost V 0 bases and J 5 bases; bases outside gene matches: 8. CDR1 is MNHNS and CDR2 is SASEGT in the germline V gene. The CDR3 spans 16 residues.

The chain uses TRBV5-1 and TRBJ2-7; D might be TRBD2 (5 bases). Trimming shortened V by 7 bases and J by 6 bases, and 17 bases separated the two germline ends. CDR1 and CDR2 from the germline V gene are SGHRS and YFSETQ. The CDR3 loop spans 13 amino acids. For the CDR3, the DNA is TGCGCCAGCGGGAGAACTTCTCCGGGCGAGCAGTACTTC. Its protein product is CASGRTSPGEQYF.

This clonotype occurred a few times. The CDR3 DNA sequence: TGTGCCAGCAGTTTTCCGGGGAACTATGGCTACACCTTC. It is translated as CASSFPGNYGYTF. The chain joins TRBV7-2 to TRBJ1-2; D is unclear. CDR3 size: 13 residues. Per germline, CDR1 SGHTA and CDR2 FQGNSA. V lost 6 bases and J 2 bases, leaving 10 bases between the germline ends. The full variable domain, its missing parts supplied by reference TRBV7-2 and TRBJ1-2, is GAGVSQSPSNKVTEKGKDVELRCDPISGHTALYWYRQSLGQGLEFLIYFQGNSAPDKSGLPSDRFSAERTGGSVSTLTIQRTQQEDSAVYLCASSFPGNYGYTFGSGTRLTVV.

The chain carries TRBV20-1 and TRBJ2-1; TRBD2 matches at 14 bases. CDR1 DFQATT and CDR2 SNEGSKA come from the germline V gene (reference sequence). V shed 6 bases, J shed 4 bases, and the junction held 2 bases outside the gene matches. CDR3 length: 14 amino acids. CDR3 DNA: TGCAGTGCGGGGACTAGCGGGAGTTACAATGAGCAGTTCTTC. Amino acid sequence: CSAGTSGSYNEQFF.

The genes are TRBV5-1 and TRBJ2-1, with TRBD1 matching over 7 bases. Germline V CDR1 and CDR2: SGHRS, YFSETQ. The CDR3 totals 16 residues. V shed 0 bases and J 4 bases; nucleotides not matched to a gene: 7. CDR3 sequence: CASSLAPGQQYNEQFF. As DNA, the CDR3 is TGCGCCAGCAGCTTGGCTCCGGGACAGCAGTACAATGAGCAGTTCTTC.

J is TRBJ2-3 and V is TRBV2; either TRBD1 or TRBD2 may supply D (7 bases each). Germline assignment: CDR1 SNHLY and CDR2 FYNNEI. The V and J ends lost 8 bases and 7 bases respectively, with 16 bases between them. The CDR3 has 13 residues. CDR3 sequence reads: CASQGGAIYTQYF. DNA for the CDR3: TGTGCCAGCCAGGGGGGGGCTATTTATACGCAGTATTTT.

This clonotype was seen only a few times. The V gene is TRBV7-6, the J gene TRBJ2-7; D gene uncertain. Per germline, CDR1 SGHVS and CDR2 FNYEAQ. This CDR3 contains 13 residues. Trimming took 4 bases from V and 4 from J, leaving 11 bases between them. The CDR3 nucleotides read TGTGCCAGCAGCTCCTTCGCCGGTTACGAGCAGTACTTC. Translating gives CASSSFAGYEQYF.

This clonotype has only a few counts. In DNA form, the CDR3 reads TGTGCCAGCTCACCACCGGGTAGAAGCGGGAGGGCCAATGAGCAGTTCTTC. It translates to CASSPPGRSGRANEQFF. The rearrangement links TRBV18 to TRBJ2-1, with 10 bases that match TRBD2. This CDR3 comprises 17 residues. The germline CDR1 and CDR2 sequences are KGHSH and LQKENI. V lost 0 bases, J lost 6 bases, and 8 bases stayed unmatched.

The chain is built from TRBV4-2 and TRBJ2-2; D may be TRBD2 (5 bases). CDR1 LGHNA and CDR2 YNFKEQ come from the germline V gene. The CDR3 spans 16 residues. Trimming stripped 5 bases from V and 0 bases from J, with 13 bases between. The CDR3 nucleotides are TGTGCCAGCAGCACAAACGAGGAGGCGAACACCGGGGAGCTGTTTTTT. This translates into CASSTNEEANTGELFF.

The CDR3 coding sequence is TGCAGCGTTTGGCTAGCGGATGTCTCTATGAATGAGCAGTTCTTC. Its translation: CSVWLADVSMNEQFF. The chain uses TRBV29-1 and TRBJ2-1; TRBD2 agrees at 7 bases. The length of the CDR3 is 15 residues. Looked up from germline, CDR1 is SQVTM and CDR2 is ANQGSEA. J lost 7 bases, V lost 5 bases, and 14 bases had no gene match.

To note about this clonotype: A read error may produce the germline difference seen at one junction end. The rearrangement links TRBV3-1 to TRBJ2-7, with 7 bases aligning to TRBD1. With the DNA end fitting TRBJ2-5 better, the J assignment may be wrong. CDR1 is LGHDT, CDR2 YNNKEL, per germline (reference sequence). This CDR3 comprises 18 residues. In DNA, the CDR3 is TGTGCCAGCAGCCTGACAGGGTATGGAAACAGGCTCCAAGGGACCCAGTACTTC. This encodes CASSLTGYGNRLQGTQYF.

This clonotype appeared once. CDR3 bases: TGCAGTGCTAGAGATCCCAGCGGGAGCGGCGAGACCCTGTACTTC. It is translated as CSARDPSGSGETLYF. This chain joins TRBV20-1 and TRBJ2-7, with TRBD2 matching over 8 bases. Germline CDR1 DFQATT, CDR2 SNEGSKA (reference sequence). V dropped 0 bases and J dropped 12; count of bases not matched to a gene: 16. The CDR3 is 15 amino acids.

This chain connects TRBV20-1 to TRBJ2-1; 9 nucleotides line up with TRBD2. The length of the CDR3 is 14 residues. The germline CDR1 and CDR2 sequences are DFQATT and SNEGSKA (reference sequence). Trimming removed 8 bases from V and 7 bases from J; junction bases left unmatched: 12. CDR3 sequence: CSPGGGRAGNEQFF. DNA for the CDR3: TGCAGTCCAGGCGGCGGGAGGGCGGGAAATGAGCAGTTCTTC.

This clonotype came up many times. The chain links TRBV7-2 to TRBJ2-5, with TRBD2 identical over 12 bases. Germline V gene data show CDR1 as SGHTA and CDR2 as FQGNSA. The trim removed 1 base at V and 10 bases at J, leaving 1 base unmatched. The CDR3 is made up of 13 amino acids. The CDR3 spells CASSLETSGSQYF. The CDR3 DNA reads TGTGCCAGCAGCTTAGAGACTAGCGGGAGCCAGTACTTC.

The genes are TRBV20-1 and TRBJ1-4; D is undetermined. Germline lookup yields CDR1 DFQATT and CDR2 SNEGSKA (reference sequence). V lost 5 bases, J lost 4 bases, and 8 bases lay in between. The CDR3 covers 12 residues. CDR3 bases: TGCAGTGCTCCGCGGGATAATGAAAAACTGTTTTTT. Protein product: CSAPRDNEKLFF.

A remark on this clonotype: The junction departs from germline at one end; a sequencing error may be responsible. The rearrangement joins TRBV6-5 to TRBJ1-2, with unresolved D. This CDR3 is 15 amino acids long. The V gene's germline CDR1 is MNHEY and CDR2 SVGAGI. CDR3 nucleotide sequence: TGTACCAGCAGTTACTATCCAGCCTTTAACTATGGCTACACCTTC. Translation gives CTSSYYPAFNYGYTF.

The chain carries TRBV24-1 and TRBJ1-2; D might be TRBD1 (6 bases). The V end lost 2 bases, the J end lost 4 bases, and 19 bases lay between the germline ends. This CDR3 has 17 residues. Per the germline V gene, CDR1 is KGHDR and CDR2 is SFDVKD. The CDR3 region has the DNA TGTGCCACCAGTGATTCCCGGACGGGCGCGGGGGCCTATGGCTACACCTTC. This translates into CATSDSRTGAGAYGYTF.

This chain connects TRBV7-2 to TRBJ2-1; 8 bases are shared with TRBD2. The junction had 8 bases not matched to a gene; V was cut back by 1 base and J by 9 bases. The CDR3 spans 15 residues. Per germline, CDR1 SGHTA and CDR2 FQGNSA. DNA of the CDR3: TGTGCCAGCAGCTTAGGAGCGGGAGTTTTGGGTGAGCAGTTCTTC. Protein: CASSLGAGVLGEQFF. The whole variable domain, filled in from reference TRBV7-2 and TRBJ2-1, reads GAGVSQSPSNKVTEKGKDVELRCDPISGHTALYWYRQSLGQGLEFLIYFQGNSAPDKSGLPSDRFSAERTGGSVSTLTIQRTQQEDSAVYLCASSLGAGVLGEQFFGPGTRLTVL.

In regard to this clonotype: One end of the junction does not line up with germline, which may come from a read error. CDR3 protein: CTSSQDPPGSGYTGELFF. The CDR3 DNA reads as TGTACCAGCAGCCAAGATCCCCCCGGGAGTGGGTACACCGGGGAGCTGTTTTTT. This chain joins TRBV4-2 and TRBJ2-2; a possible D gene is TRBD2 (6 bases). Germline CDR1 reads LGHNA; CDR2 reads YNFKEQ. This CDR3 has 18 residues.

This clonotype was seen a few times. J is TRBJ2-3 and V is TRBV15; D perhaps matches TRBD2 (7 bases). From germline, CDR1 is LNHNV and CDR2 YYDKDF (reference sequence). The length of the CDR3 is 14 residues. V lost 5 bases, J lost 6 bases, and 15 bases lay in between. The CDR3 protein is CATSRAGALDTQYF. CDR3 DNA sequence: TGTGCCACCAGCCGGGCGGGGGCACTTGATACGCAGTATTTT.

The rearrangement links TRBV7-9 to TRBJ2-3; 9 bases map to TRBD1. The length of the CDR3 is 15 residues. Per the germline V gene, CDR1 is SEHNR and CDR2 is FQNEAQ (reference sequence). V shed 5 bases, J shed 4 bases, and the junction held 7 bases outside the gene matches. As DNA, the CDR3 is TGTGCCAGCAGCCGGGACAGGGAGGTCCCAGATACGCAGTATTTT. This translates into CASSRDREVPDTQYF.